The 26 T cell receptor beta chains reported below all come from one sample, sequenced in a study of shared clonotypes between healthy human individuals. The data were produced by immunoSEQ multiplex PCR, yet TCRdb's version contains in-frame clones alone and is incomplete. The table shows 500,000 to 700,000 clones, with roughly 95% occurring only once. Positively selected for CCR7, the CD45RO-negative cells used as naive CD8 cells excluded terminally differentiated effector memory CD45RA+ cells. The sequenced sample consisted of naive CD8+ T cells sorted from blood. These receptors came from a woman younger than 45 in good health.

The chain uses TRBV5-1 and TRBJ2-2; TRBD1 might be the D (5 bases). CDR3 length: 17 residues. CDR1 SGHRS and CDR2 YFSETQ come from the germline V gene. V dropped 1 base and J dropped 2 bases, with 15 bases sitting between them. DNA for the CDR3: TGCGCCAGCAGCTTGCCCAGGGCAACACCTAACACCGGGGAGCTGTTTTTT. Amino acids: CASSLPRATPNTGELFF. The full variable domain, in which reference TRBV5-1 and TRBJ2-2 provide the parts outside the CDR3, is KAGVTQTPRYLIKTRGQQVTLSCSPISGHRSVSWYQQTPGQGLQFLFEYFSETQRNKGNFPGRFSGRQFSNSRSEMNVSTLELGDSALYLCASSLPRATPNTGELFFGEGSRLTVL.

The CDR3, as DNA: TGTGCCAGCAGCCCCTGGGACGGGACGAACACCGGGGAGCTGTTTTTT. Protein sequence: CASSPWDGTNTGELFF. V and J are TRBV7-8 and TRBJ2-2, with D perhaps assigned TRBD1 or TRBD2 (5 bases each). CDR1 is SGHVS and CDR2 is FQNEAQ in the germline V gene. The CDR3 sequence is 16 residues long. V lost 5 bases, J lost 0 bases, and 13 bases lay in between.

The chain carries TRBV6-5 and TRBJ1-2, with D maybe TRBD1 (6 bases). Trimming cost V 5 bases and J 0 bases, with 13 bases left between them. This CDR3 contains 15 residues. CDR1 is MNHEY and CDR2 is SVGAGI in the germline V gene. The CDR3 DNA sequence: TGTGCCAGCAGTGCTGGACAGACGACTAACTATGGCTACACCTTC. Translating gives CASSAGQTTNYGYTF.

The chain recombines TRBV19 with TRBJ2-5; 10 bases are a match to TRBD2. The J call is doubtful: the DNA matches TRBJ2-7 better. CDR3 size: 14 residues. Germline V gene sequence: CDR1 LNHDA, CDR2 SQIVND (reference sequence). The CDR3 DNA is TGTGCCAGTAGCACTAGCGGGATTGTCTCCGAGCAGTACTTC. Translated: CASSTSGIVSEQYF.

The chain uses TRBV4-1 and TRBJ2-3; TRBD2 agrees at 7 bases. V gave up 1 base and J gave up 4 bases; unmatched junction bases: 5. Looked up from germline, CDR1 is MGHRA and CDR2 is YSYEKL. This CDR3 has 15 residues. The CDR3 DNA reads TGCGCCAGCAGCCAAGCATGGCTAGCGGCAGATACGCAGTATTTT. Its translation: CASSQAWLAADTQYF.

The V and J genes are TRBV10-3 and TRBJ2-1, with 7 bases that match TRBD2. V shed 7 bases, J shed 2 bases, and the junction held 5 bases outside the gene matches. The CDR3 length is 14 residues. Germline V CDR1 and CDR2: ENHRY, SYGVKD. CDR3 protein: CAITSSGTYNEQFF. As DNA, the CDR3 is TGTGCCATCACCTCGAGCGGGACCTACAATGAGCAGTTCTTC.

V and J are TRBV7-8 and TRBJ2-6; no clear D gene. This CDR3 is 18 amino acids long. V lost 5 bases to trimming and J lost 5 bases, with 22 bases between them. Germline loops: CDR1 SGHVS, CDR2 FQNEAQ. The CDR3 region is CASSILNYPQSRANVLTF. The DNA for the CDR3 is TGTGCCAGCAGCATTTTGAATTACCCACAAAGTCGGGCCAACGTCCTGACTTTC.

The chain employs TRBV5-8 and TRBJ1-2; D remains unclear. CDR1 SGHTS and CDR2 YDEGEE come from the germline V gene. The CDR3 has 11 amino acids. The V gene lost 3 bases and the J gene lost 3 bases, with 3 bases spanning the gap. Here the CDR3 reads CASSSYYGYTF. CDR3 DNA sequence: TGTGCCAGCAGCTCCTACTATGGCTACACCTTC.

The chain carries TRBV19 and TRBJ1-2; D gene unclear. Trimming shortened V by 5 bases and J by 8 bases, and 12 bases separated the two germline ends. Germline loops: CDR1 LNHDA, CDR2 SQIVND (reference sequence). CDR3 length: 12 residues. DNA of the CDR3: TGTGCCAGTAGTTCCCTGGTAAGAGGCTACACCTTC. It codes for CASSSLVRGYTF. Together with reference TRBV19 and TRBJ1-2, the CDR3 gives the full variable domain: DGGITQSPKYLFRKEGQNVTLSCEQNLNHDAMYWYRQDPGQGLRLIYYSQIVNDFQKGDIAEGYSVSREKKESFPLTVTSAQKNPTAFYLCASSSLVRGYTFGSGTRLTVV.

V is TRBV2 and J is TRBJ1-3; no firm D call. This CDR3 has 12 residues. Germline lookup yields CDR1 SNHLY and CDR2 FYNNEI. Trimming cost V 2 bases and J 6 bases, with 5 bases left between them. This chain's CDR3 is CASSESLNTIYF. CDR3 nucleotide sequence: TGTGCCAGCAGTGAATCGCTAAACACCATATATTTT.

This clone was seen just once. The V gene is TRBV4-1, the J gene TRBJ2-5; 11 bases map to TRBD1. The DNA end lines up better with TRBJ2-7; the J call may be wrong. Germline V gene data show CDR1 as MGHRA and CDR2 as YSYEKL. The CDR3 runs 16 residues. The CDR3 reads CASRNLGQGVPYEQYF. In DNA, the CDR3 is TGCGCCAGCAGAAACCTGGGACAGGGGGTCCCCTACGAGCAGTACTTC.

About this clone itself: The identical CDR3 is also encoded by other nucleotide sequences in the sample. The chain has TRBV4-1 and TRBJ2-2, with 7 bases identical to TRBD1. Trimming at V came to 4 bases and at J to 4 bases, leaving 3 bases not matched to a gene. There are 14 residues in the CDR3. CDR1 is MGHRA, CDR2 YSYEKL, per germline. The CDR3 here is CASSPRQGTGELFF. CDR3 nucleotides: TGCGCCAGCAGCCCCAGACAGGGCACCGGGGAGCTGTTTTTT.

V usage is TRBV29-1 and J usage is TRBJ1-2, with D hard to call. The CDR3 extends over 10 amino acids. Trimming stripped 5 bases from V and 7 bases from J, with 8 bases between. Germline assignment: CDR1 SQVTM and CDR2 ANQGSEA. CDR3 DNA sequence: TGCAGCGTTCAAGGGTTTGGCTACACCTTC. Translation: CSVQGFGYTF.

The chain has TRBV27 and TRBJ1-1, with 7 bases that match TRBD1. Germline loops: CDR1 MNHEY, CDR2 SMNVEV (reference sequence). Trimming cost V 6 bases and J 4 bases; bases outside gene matches: 5. The CDR3 sequence is 13 residues long. The CDR3, as DNA: TGTGCCAGCAGCAGGGGGGCTTTCACTGAAGCTTTCTTT. Protein product: CASSRGAFTEAFF.

V is TRBV28 and J is TRBJ1-5, with no clear D. The V end was cut by 6 bases, the J end by 7 bases, with 19 bases between. CDR1 is MDHEN and CDR2 is SYDVKM in the germline V gene. There are 15 residues in the CDR3. In DNA form, the CDR3 reads TGTGCCAGCAGGCCGACGCTGGGGAAAGGACAGCCCCAGCATTTT. Its translation: CASRPTLGKGQPQHF.

This chain connects TRBV10-1 to TRBJ2-1; 9 nucleotides align to TRBD1. The CDR3 runs 14 residues. Unmatched junction bases numbered 7, after V lost 5 bases and J lost 8 bases. The germline V gene has CDR1 WNHNN and CDR2 SYGVQD (reference sequence). The CDR3 DNA reads TGCGCCAGCAGTTACGGGACAGGGAACGATGAGCAGTTCTTC. Amino acids: CASSYGTGNDEQFF.

The CDR3 nucleotides read TGTGCCAGCAGTGATACCGGGCCTACCTACAATGAGCAGTTCTTC. This translates into CASSDTGPTYNEQFF. The chain combines TRBV27 with TRBJ2-1, with unresolved D. The CDR3 runs 15 residues. The V and J ends lost 5 bases and 2 bases respectively, with 13 bases between them. Germline CDR1 is MNHEY and CDR2 is SMNVEV (reference sequence).

The chain combines TRBV28 with TRBJ1-2, with D tentatively TRBD1 (5 bases). The CDR3 length is 15 residues. The V gene lost 10 bases and the J gene lost 8 bases, with 26 bases spanning the gap. Germline lookup yields CDR1 MDHEN and CDR2 SYDVKM. DNA of the CDR3: TGTGCCACTACTCCGGCAGGGTTGGATGCGGGCGGCTACACCTTC. Translating gives CATTPAGLDAGGYTF.

This clone was counted a single time. The chain couples TRBV27 to TRBJ2-3; the match to TRBD1 covers 7 bases. Germline assignment: CDR1 MNHEY and CDR2 SMNVEV (reference sequence). The CDR3 has 16 amino acids. V shed 2 bases, J shed 4 bases, and the junction held 9 bases outside the gene matches. The CDR3 loop reads CASSLAARGGPDTQYF. The CDR3 nucleotides read TGTGCCAGCAGTTTAGCCGCCAGAGGGGGCCCAGATACGCAGTATTTT.

The genes are TRBV4-1 and TRBJ2-1, with a possible D match to TRBD1 (5 bases). Per germline, CDR1 MGHRA and CDR2 YSYEKL. The CDR3 has 15 amino acids. V was shortened by 0 bases and J by 8 bases, with 14 bases between the two germline ends. The CDR3 DNA is TGCGCCAGCAGCCAAGATAGGTTGGTAGGGGATGAGCAGTTCTTC. This sequence encodes CASSQDRLVGDEQFF.

V and J are TRBV5-1 and TRBJ2-7; D might be TRBD1 or TRBD2, each matching 5 bases. This CDR3 has 13 residues. V lost 0 bases and J lost 3, with 7 bases in between. Germline V CDR1 and CDR2: SGHRS, YFSETQ. This chain's CDR3 is CASSLEGSYEQYF. DNA for the CDR3: TGCGCCAGCAGCTTGGAGGGGAGCTACGAGCAGTACTTC.

The chain has TRBV9 and TRBJ2-1; 7 bases map to TRBD2. Germline V gene sequence: CDR1 SGDLS, CDR2 YYNGEE. V was clipped by 0 bases and J by 8 bases; unmatched bases: 5. The CDR3 runs 14 residues. CDR3: CASSVGGSRYEQFF. As DNA, the CDR3 is TGTGCCAGCAGCGTAGGCGGGAGTAGGTATGAGCAGTTCTTC.

The chain carries TRBV14 and TRBJ2-3; 9 positions match TRBD2. The CDR3 is 16 amino acids. Unmatched junction bases numbered 8, after V lost 1 base and J lost 6 bases. Per germline, CDR1 SGHDN and CDR2 FVKESK. The chain's CDR3 is CASSQVVAGETDTQYF. CDR3 bases: TGTGCCAGCAGCCAAGTGGTAGCGGGAGAAACCGATACGCAGTATTTT.

V and J are TRBV14 and TRBJ2-3, with a weak D call TRBD1 (6 bases). V was clipped by 0 bases and J by 0 bases, with 10 bases between them. This CDR3 region has 16 residues. Per the germline V gene, CDR1 is SGHDN and CDR2 is FVKESK. CDR3 protein: CASSQDLGGSTDTQYF. The CDR3 coding sequence is TGTGCCAGCAGCCAAGATCTAGGGGGTAGCACAGATACGCAGTATTTT. Supplemented by reference TRBV14 and TRBJ2-3, the full variable domain reads EAGVTQFPSHSVIEKGQTVTLRCDPISGHDNLYWYRRVMGKEIKFLLHFVKESKQDESGMPNNRFLAERTGGTYSTLKVQPAELEDSGVYFCASSQDLGGSTDTQYFGPGTRLTVL.

The chain carries TRBV29-1 and TRBJ1-3; D possibly corresponds to TRBD1 (5 bases). The CDR3 extends over 14 amino acids. V was trimmed by 7 bases and J by 2 bases, leaving 15 bases between them. Germline loops: CDR1 SQVTM, CDR2 ANQGSEA. CDR3 sequence (DNA): TGCAGCGCGACGACCGGGGGGGCTGGAAACACCATATATTTT. Its protein product is CSATTGGAGNTIYF.

This chain links TRBV4-1 with TRBJ2-5; D gene unclear. The J call may be incorrect, as the DNA end agrees better with TRBJ2-7. The CDR3 has 15 residues. CDR1 is MGHRA, CDR2 YSYEKL, per germline. The chain's CDR3 is CASSQREGVPYEQYF. CDR3 nucleotides: TGCGCCAGCAGCCAACGTGAAGGAGTGCCCTACGAGCAGTACTTC.